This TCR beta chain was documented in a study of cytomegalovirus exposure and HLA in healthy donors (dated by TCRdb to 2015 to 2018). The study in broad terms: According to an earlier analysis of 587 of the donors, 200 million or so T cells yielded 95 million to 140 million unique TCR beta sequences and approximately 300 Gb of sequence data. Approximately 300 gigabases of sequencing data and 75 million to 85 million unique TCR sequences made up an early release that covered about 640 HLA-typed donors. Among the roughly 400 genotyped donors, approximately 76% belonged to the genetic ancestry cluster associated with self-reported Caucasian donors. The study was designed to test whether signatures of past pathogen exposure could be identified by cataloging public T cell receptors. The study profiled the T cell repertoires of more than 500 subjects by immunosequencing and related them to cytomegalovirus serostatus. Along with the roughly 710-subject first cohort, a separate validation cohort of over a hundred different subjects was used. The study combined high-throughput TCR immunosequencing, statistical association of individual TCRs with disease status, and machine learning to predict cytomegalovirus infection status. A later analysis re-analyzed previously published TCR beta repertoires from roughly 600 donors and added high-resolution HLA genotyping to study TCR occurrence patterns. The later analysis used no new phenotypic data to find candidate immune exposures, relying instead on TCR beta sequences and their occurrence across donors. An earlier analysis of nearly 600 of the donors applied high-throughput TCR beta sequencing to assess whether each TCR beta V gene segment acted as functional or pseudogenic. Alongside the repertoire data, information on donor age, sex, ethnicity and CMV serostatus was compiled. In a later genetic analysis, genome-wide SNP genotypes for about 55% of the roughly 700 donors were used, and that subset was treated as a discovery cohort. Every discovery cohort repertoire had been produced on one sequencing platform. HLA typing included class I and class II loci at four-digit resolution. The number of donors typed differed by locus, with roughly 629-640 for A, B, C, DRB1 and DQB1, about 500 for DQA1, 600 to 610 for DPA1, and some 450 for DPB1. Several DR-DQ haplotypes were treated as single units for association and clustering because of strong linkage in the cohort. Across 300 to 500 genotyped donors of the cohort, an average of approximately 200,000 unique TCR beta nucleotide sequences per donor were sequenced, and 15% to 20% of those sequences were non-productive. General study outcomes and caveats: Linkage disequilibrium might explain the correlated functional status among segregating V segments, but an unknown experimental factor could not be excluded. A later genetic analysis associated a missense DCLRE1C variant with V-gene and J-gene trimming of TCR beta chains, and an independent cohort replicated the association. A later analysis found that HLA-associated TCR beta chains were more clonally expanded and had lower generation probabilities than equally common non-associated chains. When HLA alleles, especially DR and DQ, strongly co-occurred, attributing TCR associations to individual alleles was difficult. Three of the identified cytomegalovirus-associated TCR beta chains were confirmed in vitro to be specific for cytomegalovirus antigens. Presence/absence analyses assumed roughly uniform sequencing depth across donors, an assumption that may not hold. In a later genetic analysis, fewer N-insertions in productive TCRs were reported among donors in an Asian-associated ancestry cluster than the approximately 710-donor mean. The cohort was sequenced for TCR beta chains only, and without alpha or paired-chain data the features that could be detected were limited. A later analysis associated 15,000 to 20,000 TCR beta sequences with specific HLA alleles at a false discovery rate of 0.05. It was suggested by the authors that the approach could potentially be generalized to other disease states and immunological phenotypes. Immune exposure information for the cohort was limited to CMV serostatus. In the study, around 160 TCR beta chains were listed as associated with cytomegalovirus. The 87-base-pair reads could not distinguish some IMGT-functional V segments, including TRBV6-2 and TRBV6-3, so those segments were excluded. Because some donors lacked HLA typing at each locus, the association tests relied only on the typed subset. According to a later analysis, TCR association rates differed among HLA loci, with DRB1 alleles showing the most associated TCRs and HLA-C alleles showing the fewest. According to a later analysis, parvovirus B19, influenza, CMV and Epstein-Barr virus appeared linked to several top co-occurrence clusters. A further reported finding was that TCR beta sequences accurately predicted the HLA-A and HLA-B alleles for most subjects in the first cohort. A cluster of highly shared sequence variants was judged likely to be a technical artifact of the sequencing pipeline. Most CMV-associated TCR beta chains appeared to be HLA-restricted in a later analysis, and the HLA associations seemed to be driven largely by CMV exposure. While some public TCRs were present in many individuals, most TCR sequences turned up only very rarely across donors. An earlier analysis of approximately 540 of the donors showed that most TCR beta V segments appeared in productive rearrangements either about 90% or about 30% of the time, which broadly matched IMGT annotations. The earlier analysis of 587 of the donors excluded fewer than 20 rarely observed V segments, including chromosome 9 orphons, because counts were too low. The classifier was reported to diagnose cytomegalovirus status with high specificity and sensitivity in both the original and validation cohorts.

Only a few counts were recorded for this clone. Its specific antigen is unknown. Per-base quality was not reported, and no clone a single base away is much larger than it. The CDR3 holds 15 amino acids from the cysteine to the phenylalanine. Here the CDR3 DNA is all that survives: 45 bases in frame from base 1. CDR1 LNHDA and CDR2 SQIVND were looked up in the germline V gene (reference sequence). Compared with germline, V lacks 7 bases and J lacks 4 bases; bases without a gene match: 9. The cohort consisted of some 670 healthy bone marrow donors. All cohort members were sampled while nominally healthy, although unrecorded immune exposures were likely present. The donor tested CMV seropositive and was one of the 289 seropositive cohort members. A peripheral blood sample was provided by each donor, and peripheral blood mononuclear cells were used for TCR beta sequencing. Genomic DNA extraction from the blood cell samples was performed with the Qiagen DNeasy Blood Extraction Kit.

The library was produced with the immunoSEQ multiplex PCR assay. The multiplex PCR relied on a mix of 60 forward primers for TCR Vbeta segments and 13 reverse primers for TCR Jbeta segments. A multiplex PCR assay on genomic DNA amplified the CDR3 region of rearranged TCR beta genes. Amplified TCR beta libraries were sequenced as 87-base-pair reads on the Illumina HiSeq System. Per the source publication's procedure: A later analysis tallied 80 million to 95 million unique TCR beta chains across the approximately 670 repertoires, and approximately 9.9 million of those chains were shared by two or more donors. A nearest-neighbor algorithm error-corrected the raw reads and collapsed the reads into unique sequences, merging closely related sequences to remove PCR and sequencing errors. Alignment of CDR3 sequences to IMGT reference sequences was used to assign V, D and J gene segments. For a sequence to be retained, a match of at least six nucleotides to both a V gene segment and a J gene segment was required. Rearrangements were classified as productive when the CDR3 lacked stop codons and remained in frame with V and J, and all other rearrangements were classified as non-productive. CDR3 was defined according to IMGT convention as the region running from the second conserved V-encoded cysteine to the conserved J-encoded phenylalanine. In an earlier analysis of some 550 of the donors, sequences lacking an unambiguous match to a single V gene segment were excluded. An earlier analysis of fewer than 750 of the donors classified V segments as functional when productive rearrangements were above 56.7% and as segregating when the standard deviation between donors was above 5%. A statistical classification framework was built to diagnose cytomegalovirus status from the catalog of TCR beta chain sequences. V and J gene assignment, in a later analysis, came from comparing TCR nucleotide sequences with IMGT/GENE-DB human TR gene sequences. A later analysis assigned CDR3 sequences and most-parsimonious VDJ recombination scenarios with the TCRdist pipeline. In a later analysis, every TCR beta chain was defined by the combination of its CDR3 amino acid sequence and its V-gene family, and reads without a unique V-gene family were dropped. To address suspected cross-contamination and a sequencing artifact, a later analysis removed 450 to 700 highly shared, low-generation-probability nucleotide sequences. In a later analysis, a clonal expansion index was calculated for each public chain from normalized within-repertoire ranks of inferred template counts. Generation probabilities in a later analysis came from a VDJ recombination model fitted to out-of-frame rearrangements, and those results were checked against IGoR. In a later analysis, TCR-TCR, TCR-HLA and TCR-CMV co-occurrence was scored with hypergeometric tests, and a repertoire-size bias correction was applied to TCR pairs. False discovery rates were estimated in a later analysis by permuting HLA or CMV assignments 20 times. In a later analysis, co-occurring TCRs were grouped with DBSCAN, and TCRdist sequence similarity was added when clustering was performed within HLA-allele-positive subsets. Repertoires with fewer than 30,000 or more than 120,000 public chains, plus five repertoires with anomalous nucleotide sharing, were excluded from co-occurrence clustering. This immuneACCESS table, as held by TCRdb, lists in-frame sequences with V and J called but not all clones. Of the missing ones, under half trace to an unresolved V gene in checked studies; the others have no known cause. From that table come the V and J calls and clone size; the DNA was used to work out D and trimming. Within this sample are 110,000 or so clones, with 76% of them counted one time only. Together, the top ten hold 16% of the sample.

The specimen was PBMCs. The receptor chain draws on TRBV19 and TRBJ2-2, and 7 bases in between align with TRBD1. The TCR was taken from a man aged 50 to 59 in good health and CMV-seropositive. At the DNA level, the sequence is TGTGCCAGTACCAAGCCTACAGGGGTCACCGGGGAGCTGTTTTTT. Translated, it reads CASTKPTGVTGELFF.